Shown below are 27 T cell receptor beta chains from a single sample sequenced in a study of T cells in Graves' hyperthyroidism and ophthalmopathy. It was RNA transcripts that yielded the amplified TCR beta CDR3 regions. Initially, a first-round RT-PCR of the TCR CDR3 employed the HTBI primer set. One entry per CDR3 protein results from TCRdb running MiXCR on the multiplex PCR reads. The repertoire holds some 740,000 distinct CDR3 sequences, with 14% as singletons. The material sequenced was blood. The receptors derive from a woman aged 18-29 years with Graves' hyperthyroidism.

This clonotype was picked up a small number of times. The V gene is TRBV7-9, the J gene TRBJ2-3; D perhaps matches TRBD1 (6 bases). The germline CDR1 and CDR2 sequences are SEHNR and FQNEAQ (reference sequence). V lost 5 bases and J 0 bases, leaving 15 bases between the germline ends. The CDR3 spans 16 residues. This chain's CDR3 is CASSGNGGASTDTQYF. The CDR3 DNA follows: TGTGCCAGCAGCGGCAATGGGGGCGCTAGCACAGATACGCAGTATTTT.

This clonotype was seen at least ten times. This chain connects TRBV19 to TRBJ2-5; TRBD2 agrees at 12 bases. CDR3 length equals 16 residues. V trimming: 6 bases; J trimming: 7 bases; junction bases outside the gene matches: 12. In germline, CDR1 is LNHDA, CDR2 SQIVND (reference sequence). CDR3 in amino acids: CASSDLAGGRSGTQYF. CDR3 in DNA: TGTGCCAGTAGCGACCTAGCGGGAGGGCGGTCGGGGACCCAGTACTTC.

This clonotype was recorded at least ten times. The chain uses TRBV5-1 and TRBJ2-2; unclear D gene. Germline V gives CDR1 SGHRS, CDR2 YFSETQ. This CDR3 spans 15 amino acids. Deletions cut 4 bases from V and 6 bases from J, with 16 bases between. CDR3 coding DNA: TGCGCCAGCAGCACGTGGCCACAAGGCGCCGGGGAGCTGTTTTTT. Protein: CASSTWPQGAGELFF.

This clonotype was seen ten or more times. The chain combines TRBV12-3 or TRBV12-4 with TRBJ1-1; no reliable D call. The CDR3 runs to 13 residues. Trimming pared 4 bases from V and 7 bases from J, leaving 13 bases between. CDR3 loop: CASSSSFGGEAFF. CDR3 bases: TGTGCCAGCAGTTCCTCCTTTGGCGGTGAAGCTTTCTTT.

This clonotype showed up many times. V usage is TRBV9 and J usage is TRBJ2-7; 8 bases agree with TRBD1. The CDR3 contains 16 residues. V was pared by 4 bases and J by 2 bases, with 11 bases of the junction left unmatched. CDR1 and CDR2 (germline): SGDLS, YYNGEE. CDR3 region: CASSHGTGPYTYEQYF. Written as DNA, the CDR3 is TGTGCCAGCAGCCATGGGACAGGACCTTACACCTACGAGCAGTACTTC. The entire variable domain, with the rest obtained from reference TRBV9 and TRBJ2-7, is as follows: DSGVTQTPKHLITATGQRVTLRCSPRSGDLSVYWYQQSLDQGLQFLIQYYNGEERAKGNILERFSAQQFPDLHSELNLSSLELGDSALYFCASSHGTGPYTYEQYFGPGTRLTVT.

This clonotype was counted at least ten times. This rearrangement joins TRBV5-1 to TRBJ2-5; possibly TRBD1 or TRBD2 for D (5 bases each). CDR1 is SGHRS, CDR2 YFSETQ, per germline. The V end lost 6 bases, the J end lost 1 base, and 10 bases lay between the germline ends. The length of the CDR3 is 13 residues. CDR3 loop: CASTPGPQETQYF. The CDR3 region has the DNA TGCGCCAGCACCCCGGGACCCCAAGAGACCCAGTACTTC.

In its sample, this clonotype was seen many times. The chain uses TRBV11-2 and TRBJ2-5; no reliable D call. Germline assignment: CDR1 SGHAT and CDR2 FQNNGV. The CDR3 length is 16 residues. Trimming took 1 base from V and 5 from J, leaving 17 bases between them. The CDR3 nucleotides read TGTGCCAGCAGCTTAGGTGCCCGACCTGGTAGGGAGACCCAGTACTTC. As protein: CASSLGARPGRETQYF.

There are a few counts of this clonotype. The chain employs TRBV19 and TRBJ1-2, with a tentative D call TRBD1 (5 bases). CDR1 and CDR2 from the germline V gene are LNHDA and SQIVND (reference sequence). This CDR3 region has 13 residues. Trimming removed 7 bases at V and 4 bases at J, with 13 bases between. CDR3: CASIRGHGYGYTF. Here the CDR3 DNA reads TGTGCCAGTATTCGTGGACACGGCTATGGCTACACCTTC.

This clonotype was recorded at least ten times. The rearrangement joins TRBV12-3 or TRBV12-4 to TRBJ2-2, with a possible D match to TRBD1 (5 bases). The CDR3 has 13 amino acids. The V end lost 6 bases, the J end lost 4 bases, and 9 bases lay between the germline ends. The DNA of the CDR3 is TGTGCCAGCAGGGACACGGGCACCGGGGAGCTGTTTTTT. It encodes CASRDTGTGELFF.

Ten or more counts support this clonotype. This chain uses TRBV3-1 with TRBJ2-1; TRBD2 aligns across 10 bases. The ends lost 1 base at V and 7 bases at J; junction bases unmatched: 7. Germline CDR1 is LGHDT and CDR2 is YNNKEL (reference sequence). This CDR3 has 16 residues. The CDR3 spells CASSQGAGGRGNEQFF. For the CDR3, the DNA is TGTGCCAGCAGCCAAGGAGCGGGAGGGCGGGGGAATGAGCAGTTCTTC.

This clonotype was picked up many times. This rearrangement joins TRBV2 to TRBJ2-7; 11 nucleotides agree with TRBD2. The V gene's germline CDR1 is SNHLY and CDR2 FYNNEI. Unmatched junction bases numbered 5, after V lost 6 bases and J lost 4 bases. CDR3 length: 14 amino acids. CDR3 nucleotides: TGTGCCAGCAGGCGGACTAGCGGGTCTTACGAGCAGTACTTC. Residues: CASRRTSGSYEQYF.

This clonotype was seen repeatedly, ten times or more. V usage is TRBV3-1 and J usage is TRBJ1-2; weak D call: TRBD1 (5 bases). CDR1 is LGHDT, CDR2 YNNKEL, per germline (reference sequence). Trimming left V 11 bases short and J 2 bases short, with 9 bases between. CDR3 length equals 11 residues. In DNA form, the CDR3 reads TGTGCCGCCGGGACCAACTATGGCTACACCTTC. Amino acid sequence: CAAGTNYGYTF.

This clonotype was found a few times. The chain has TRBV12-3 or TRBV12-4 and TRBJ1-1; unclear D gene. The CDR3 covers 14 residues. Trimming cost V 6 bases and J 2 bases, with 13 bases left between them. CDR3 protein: CASRATRVNTEAFF. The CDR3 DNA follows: TGTGCCAGCAGAGCCACACGGGTTAACACTGAAGCTTTCTTT.

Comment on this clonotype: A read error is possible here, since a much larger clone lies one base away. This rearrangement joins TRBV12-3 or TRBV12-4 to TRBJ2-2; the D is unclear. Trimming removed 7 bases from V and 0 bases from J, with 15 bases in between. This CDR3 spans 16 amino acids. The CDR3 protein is CASNSPTAANTGELFF. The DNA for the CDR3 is TGTGCCAGCAATTCTCCGACGGCCGCGAACACCGGGGAGCTGTTTTTT.

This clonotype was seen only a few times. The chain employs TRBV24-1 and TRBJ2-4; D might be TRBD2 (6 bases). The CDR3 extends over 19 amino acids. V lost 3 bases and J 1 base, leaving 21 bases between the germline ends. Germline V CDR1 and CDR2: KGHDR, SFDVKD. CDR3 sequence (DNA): TGTGCCACCAGTGATGAAACCGGGGGTCGACCTGAGGCCAAAAACATTCAGTACTTC. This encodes CATSDETGGRPEAKNIQYF.

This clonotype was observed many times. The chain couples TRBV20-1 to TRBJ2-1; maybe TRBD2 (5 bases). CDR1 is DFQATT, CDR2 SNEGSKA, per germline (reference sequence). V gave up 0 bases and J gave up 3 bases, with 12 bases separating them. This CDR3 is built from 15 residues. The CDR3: CSARDYAGNYNEQFF. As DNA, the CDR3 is TGCAGTGCTAGAGATTATGCGGGCAACTACAATGAGCAGTTCTTC.

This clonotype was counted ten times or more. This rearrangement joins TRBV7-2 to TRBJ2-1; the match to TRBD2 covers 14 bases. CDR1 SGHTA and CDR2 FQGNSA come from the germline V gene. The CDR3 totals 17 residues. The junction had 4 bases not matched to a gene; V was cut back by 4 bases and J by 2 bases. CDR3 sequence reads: CASSSRTSGRPYNEQFF. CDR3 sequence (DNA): TGTGCCAGCAGCTCCCGGACTAGCGGGAGGCCCTACAATGAGCAGTTCTTC.

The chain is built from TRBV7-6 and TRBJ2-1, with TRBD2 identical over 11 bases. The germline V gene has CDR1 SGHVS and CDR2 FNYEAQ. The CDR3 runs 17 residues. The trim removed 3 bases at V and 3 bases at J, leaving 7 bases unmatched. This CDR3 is CASSLNMGLAVYNEQFF. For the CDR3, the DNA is TGTGCCAGCAGCTTGAACATGGGACTAGCGGTCTACAATGAGCAGTTCTTC.

The CDR3 protein is CASSSSQAGVSTEAFF. CDR3 DNA sequence: TGTGCCAGCAGTTCTTCACAGGCCGGGGTGAGCACTGAAGCTTTCTTT. The rearrangement joins TRBV27 to TRBJ1-1, with D perhaps TRBD1 (5 bases). The length of the CDR3 is 16 residues. Per germline, CDR1 MNHEY and CDR2 SMNVEV (reference sequence). V lost 4 bases and J 4 bases, leaving 19 bases between the germline ends.

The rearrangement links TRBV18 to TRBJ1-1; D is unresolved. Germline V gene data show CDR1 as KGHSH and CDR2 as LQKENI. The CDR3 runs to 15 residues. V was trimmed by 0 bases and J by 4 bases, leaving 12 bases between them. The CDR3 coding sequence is TGTGCCAGCTCACCACCGAACTTTAAGGGCACTGAAGCTTTCTTT. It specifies CASSPPNFKGTEAFF.

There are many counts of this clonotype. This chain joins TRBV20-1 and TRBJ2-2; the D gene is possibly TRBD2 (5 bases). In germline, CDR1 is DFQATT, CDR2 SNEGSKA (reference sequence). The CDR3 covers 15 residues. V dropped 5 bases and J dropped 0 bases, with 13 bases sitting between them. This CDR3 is CSAHPPSSNTGELFF. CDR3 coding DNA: TGCAGTGCTCATCCCCCTAGCTCGAACACCGGGGAGCTGTTTTTT.

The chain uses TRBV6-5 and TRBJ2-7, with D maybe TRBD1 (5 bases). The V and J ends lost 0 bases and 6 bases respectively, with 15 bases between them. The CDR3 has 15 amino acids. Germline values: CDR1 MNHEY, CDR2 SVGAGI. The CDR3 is CASSYSNLSGREQYF. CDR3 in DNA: TGTGCCAGCAGTTACTCTAACCTGTCAGGGCGCGAGCAGTACTTC.

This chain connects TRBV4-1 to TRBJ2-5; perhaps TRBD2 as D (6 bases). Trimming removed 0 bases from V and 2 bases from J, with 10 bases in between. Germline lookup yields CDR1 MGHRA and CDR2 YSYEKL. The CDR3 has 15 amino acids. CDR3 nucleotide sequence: TGCGCCAGCAGCCAAGATCGGGGGACTCAAGAGACCCAGTACTTC. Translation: CASSQDRGTQETQYF.

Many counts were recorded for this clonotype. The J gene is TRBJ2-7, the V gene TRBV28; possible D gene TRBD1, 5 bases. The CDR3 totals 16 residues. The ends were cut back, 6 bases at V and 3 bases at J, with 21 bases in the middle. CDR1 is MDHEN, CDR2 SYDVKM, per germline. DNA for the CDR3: TGTGCCAGCAGCCCCCTTCTAGGGGATAGAGACTACGAGCAGTACTTC. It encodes CASSPLLGDRDYEQYF.

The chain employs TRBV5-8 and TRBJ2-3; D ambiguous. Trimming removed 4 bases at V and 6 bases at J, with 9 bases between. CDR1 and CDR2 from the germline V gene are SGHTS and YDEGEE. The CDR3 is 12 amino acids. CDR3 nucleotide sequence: TGTGCCAGCAGCCCGACCATGGATACGCAGTATTTT. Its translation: CASSPTMDTQYF.

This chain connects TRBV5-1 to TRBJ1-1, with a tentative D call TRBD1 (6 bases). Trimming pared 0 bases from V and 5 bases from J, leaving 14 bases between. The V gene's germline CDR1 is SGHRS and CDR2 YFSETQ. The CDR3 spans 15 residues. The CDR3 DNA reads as TGCGCCAGCAGCTTGGTTCCAGGGGTAGATACTGAAGCTTTCTTT. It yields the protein CASSLVPGVDTEAFF.

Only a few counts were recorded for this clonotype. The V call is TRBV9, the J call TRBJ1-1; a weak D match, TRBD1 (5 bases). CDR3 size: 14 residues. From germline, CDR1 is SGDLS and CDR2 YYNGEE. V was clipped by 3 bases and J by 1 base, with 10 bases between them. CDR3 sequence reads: CASSETTANTEAFF. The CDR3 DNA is TGTGCCAGCAGCGAGACGACAGCGAACACTGAAGCTTTCTTT.